Below are 14 T cell receptor beta chains sequenced from a single sample in a study of blood T cells in healthy people across ages. Then a second PCR, running about 6 to 12 cycles, was carried out with a sample-barcoded 5' primer and a J-beta primer mix. TCRdb re-derived calls from the 5' RACE reads in MiXCR, one entry per CDR3 protein. The sample lists hundreds of thousands of distinct CDR3 sequences, more than 20% occurring once. In addition, the sample was reused for a study of T cells of mothers and their children.

Sequences were obtained from blood. Receptors were obtained from a boy younger than 18 in good health.

Note on this clonotype: The germline gene is not matched at one end of the junction; a read error may be the cause. The rearrangement uses TRBV12-3 or TRBV12-4 and TRBJ1-1, with D perhaps TRBD1 (5 bases). CDR3 length: 12 amino acids. The CDR3 DNA is TGTGCCAGCAGTTCGATAATCACCGGGACGGTCTTT. Protein product: CASSSIITGTVF.

CDR3 residues: CASSVTGWNTIYF. The CDR3 bases are TGTGCCAGCAGTGTGACAGGGTGGAACACCATATATTTT. The genes are TRBV6-1 and TRBJ1-3; TRBD1 aligns across 7 bases. V lost 4 bases and J lost 7; bases outside the gene matches: 4. The CDR3 is 13 amino acids. The V gene's germline CDR1 is MNHNS and CDR2 SASEGT.

Here the CDR3 DNA reads TGCGCCAGCAGCCTCTCAACAACCACTGAAGCTTTCTTT. It translates to CASSLSTTTEAFF. The chain couples TRBV5-1 to TRBJ1-1; D is unresolved. V lost 4 bases, J lost 4 bases, and 11 bases lay in between. Germline CDR1 reads SGHRS; CDR2 reads YFSETQ. This CDR3 is 13 amino acids long. Supplemented by reference TRBV5-1 and TRBJ1-1, the full variable domain reads KAGVTQTPRYLIKTRGQQVTLSCSPISGHRSVSWYQQTPGQGLQFLFEYFSETQRNKGNFPGRFSGRQFSNSRSEMNVSTLELGDSALYLCASSLSTTTEAFFGQGTRLTVV.

This chain links TRBV28 with TRBJ2-7; 11 positions agree with TRBD1. V gave up 1 base and J gave up 6 bases; unmatched junction bases: 11. This CDR3 has 17 residues. Germline V lookup: CDR1 MDHEN, CDR2 SYDVKM. CDR3 protein: CASSLFSSGTGGVEQYF. The CDR3 nucleotides read TGTGCCAGCAGTTTATTCTCCTCCGGGACAGGGGGGGTCGAGCAGTACTTC.

This clonotype was seen many times. The rearrangement uses TRBV2 and TRBJ2-7; 7 bases are shared with TRBD1. Germline values: CDR1 SNHLY, CDR2 FYNNEI. J lost 3 bases, V lost 9 bases, and 2 bases had no gene match. This CDR3 has 11 residues. The DNA of the CDR3 is TGTGCCAGTAGACAGGGCTACGAGCAGTACTTC. Its protein product is CASRQGYEQYF.

This chain links TRBV7-9 with TRBJ1-2; D remains unclear. CDR1 SEHNR and CDR2 FQNEAQ come from the germline V gene (reference sequence). Between the trimmed V and J ends, which lost 5 bases and 2 bases, there was a span of 12 bases. The CDR3 length is 14 residues. CDR3 sequence: CASSPRTWNYGYTF. The DNA for the CDR3 is TGTGCCAGCAGCCCCCGGACCTGGAACTATGGCTACACCTTC.

The sample holds a few counts of this clonotype. This chain links TRBV4-1 with TRBJ2-5; perhaps D is TRBD1 or TRBD2 (7 bases each). CDR1 MGHRA and CDR2 YSYEKL come from the germline V gene. V gave up 0 bases and J gave up 4 bases, with 12 bases separating them. This CDR3 has 15 residues. The CDR3 here is CASSQEDREGETQYF. The CDR3 region has the DNA TGCGCCAGCAGCCAAGAAGACAGGGAGGGAGAGACCCAGTACTTC.

The table lists this clonotype with a few counts. V usage is TRBV14 and J usage is TRBJ2-5; D gene ambiguous. Germline lookup yields CDR1 SGHDN and CDR2 FVKESK. The CDR3 totals 12 residues. With 1 base removed from V and 7 bases from J, the gap between germline ends came to 7 bases. This chain's CDR3 is CASSQGWGTQYF. CDR3 DNA: TGTGCCAGCAGCCAAGGGTGGGGGACCCAGTACTTC.

Regarding this clonotype: One junction end disagrees with the germline gene, perhaps due to a read error. The chain has TRBV7-9 and TRBJ2-1; D gene ambiguous. The CDR3 extends over 8 amino acids. From germline, CDR1 is SEHNR and CDR2 FQNEAQ (reference sequence). CDR3 DNA sequence: TGTGCCAGCAGCACCTCCCGCTTC. Translated: CASSTSRF. The variable domain in full, completed from reference TRBV7-9 and TRBJ2-1, reads DTGVSQNPRHKITKRGQNVTFRCDPISEHNRLYWYRQTLGQGPEFLTYFQNEAQLEKSRLLSDRFSAERPKGSFSTLEIQRTEQGDSAMYLCASSTSRFGPGTRLTVL.

This clonotype has just one count. The chain uses TRBV12-3 or TRBV12-4 and TRBJ1-2; D unclear. V shed 8 bases and J shed 3 bases, with 7 bases lying between them. CDR3 length: 11 residues. CDR3 sequence reads: CASRSDYGYTF. In DNA, the CDR3 is TGTGCCAGCCGGAGTGACTATGGCTACACCTTC.

This clonotype was observed a handful of times. V is TRBV6-5 and J is TRBJ2-7; D perhaps matches TRBD1 (6 bases). The V gene lost 0 bases and the J gene lost 6 bases, with 21 bases spanning the gap. Germline V gene lookup returns CDR1 MNHEY and CDR2 SVGAGI. The CDR3 runs to 17 residues. CDR3 in amino acids: CASSYSAPGQSWPEQYF. CDR3 bases: TGTGCCAGCAGTTACTCGGCACCTGGACAGTCATGGCCCGAGCAGTACTTC.

The sample holds a few counts of this clonotype. V is TRBV5-1 and J is TRBJ2-3; the D is unclear. Germline CDR1 is SGHRS and CDR2 is YFSETQ. Deletions cut 0 bases from V and 4 bases from J, with 12 bases between. The CDR3 is 15 amino acids. The CDR3 sequence: CASSLEASQADTQYF. As DNA, the CDR3 is TGCGCCAGCAGCTTGGAAGCAAGTCAAGCAGATACGCAGTATTTT.

V is TRBV24-1 and J is TRBJ2-5; no reliable D call. V was trimmed by 3 bases and J by 3 bases, leaving 10 bases between them. Germline values: CDR1 KGHDR, CDR2 SFDVKD. The CDR3 length is 14 residues. The DNA for the CDR3 is TGTGCCACCAGTGATCCCCAGCCTGAAGAGACCCAGTACTTC. It yields the protein CATSDPQPEETQYF.

The CDR3: CASSLARAGDLQETQYF. The CDR3 DNA sequence: TGTGCCAGCAGCTTAGCTCGGGCAGGGGACCTCCAAGAGACCCAGTACTTC. The gene calls are TRBV7-9 and TRBJ2-5; the D gene is possibly TRBD1 (6 bases). V was pared by 0 bases and J by 1 base, with 15 bases between. Looked up from germline, CDR1 is SEHNR and CDR2 is FQNEAQ (reference sequence). The length of the CDR3 is 17 residues.